This T cell receptor (beta chain) was obtained from a study of blood T cell repertoires in COVID-19. This CDR3 comprises 16 residues. Per the germline V gene, CDR1 is MGHDK and CDR2 is SYGVNS. Losses at the gene ends were 2 bases for V and 5 bases for J; bases not matched to a gene: 11. This study enrolled people aged roughly 18 to 89 from 20 to 25 US geographic areas. The assay was immunoSEQ multiplex PCR, and TCRdb's table has in-frame clones only and misses some. Of about 190,000 clones in the sample, 84% are singletons; the top ten hold approximately 3%. This receptor was identified in a woman under 40 who had recovered from COVID-19. This chain connects TRBV25-1 to TRBJ2-5; TRBD2 matches 7 bases. Source material: PBMCs or T cells enriched from blood (not recorded which). This chain's CDR3 is CASSEGRGAEVETQYF. The DNA for the CDR3 is TGTGCCAGCAGTGAAGGGAGGGGAGCGGAGGTTGAGACCCAGTACTTC. Variable domain in full (rest from reference TRBV25-1 and TRBJ2-5): EADIYQTPRYLVIGTGKKITLECSQTMGHDKMYWYQQDPGMELHLIHYSYGVNSTEKGDLSSESTVSRIRTEHFPLTLESARPSHTSQYLCASSEGRGAEVETQYFGPGTRLLVL.